This T cell receptor beta chain emerged from a study of shared clonotypes between healthy human individuals. Regarding the study as a whole: Generally, naive subsets came out with larger estimated richness than memory subsets. A reduction in generation probabilities was seen for non-shared clonotypes relative to those shared by all four donors. It was observed that approximately 5% of naive CD4 clonotypes were shared across a few donors.

V dropped 3 bases and J dropped 2 bases, with 14 bases sitting between them. The CDR3 extends over 16 amino acids. The germline V gene encodes CDR1 SGHNT and CDR2 YYREEE (reference sequence). Data came from immunoSEQ multiplex PCR; TCRdb stores just in-frame clones and leaves some out. The sample gives 2 million to 2.5 million clones, 90% to 97% of which show up once; approximately 0.13% is in the top ten. On this clone itself: Its specificity is not known.

This sequence was found in a young man in good health. V usage is TRBV5-4 and J usage is TRBJ2-2, with D perhaps TRBD1 (5 bases). Sequencing input: naive CD4+ T cells sorted from blood. Subset described: CD45RA+ positively selected. CDR3 nucleotides: TGTGCCAGCAGCTGGGGTAGGGGTTATAACACCGGGGAGCTGTTTTTT. Its translation is CASSWGRGYNTGELFF.